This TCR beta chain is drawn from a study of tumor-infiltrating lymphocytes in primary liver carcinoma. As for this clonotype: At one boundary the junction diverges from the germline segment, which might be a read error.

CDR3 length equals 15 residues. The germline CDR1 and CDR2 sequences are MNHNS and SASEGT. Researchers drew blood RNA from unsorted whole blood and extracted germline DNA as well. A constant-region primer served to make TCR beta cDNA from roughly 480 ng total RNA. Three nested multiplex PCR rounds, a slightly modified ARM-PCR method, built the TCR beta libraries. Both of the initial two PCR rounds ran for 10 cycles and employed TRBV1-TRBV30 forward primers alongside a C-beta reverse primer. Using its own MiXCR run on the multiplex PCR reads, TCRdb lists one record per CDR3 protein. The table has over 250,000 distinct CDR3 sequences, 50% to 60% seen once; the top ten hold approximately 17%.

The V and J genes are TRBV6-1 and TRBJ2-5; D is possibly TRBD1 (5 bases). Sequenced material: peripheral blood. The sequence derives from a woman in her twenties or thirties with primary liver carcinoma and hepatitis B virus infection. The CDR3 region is CDSTLRVLRGETQYF. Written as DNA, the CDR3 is TGTGACAGCACCCTCAGGGTTCTGAGAGGAGAGACCCAGTACTTC.